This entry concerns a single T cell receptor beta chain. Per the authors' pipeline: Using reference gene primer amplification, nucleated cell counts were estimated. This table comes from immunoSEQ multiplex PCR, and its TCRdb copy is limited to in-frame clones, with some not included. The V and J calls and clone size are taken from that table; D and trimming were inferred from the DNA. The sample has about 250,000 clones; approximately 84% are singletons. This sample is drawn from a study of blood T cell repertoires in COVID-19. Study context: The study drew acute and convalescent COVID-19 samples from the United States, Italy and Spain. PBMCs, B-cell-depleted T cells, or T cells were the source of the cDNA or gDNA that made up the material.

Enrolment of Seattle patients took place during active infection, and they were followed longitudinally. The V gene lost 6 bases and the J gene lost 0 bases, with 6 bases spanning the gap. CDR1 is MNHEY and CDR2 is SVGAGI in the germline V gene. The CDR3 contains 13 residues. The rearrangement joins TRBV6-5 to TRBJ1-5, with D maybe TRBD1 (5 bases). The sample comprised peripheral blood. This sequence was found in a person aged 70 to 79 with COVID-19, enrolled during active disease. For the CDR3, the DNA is TGTGCCAGCAGCCAGGGTAGCAATCAGCCCCAGCATTTT. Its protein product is CASSQGSNQPQHF.